This is a list of T cell receptor beta chains from one sample in a study of cytomegalovirus exposure and HLA in healthy donors. Using immunoSEQ multiplex PCR, the repertoire was profiled, and TCRdb retains in-frame clones only, with some absent. The sample yields 200,000 to 250,000 clones, just over 75% seen once. Material: PBMCs. Receptor source: a woman aged 60-70 years in good health and CMV-seropositive. Each CDR3 is given with its conserved first and last residue. A D gene is named only where the DNA matches it firmly. Some rows mark clone size as missing; the rest say once, few, many or name a class of expanded clone.

v_call: TRBV5-6
clone_size: -
d_call: TRBD1
j_call: TRBJ1-2
cdr3_nt: TGTGCCAGCAGCCAGGGGGCTTATGGCTACACCTTC
cdr3_aa: CASSQGAYGYTF

v_call: TRBV18
clone_size: -
d_call: TRBD1
j_call: TRBJ1-5
cdr3_nt: TGTGCCAGCTCACCCGGGACAGAGGATATCCTCACATCCGACAATCAGCCCCAGCATTTT
cdr3_aa: CASSPGTEDILTSDNQPQHF

v_call: TRBV19
clone_size: -
d_call: TRBD1
j_call: TRBJ1-1
cdr3_nt: TGTGCCAGTAGTACGGGACAGGCTATCACAGCTTTCTTT
cdr3_aa: CASSTGQAITAFF

v_call: TRBV7-9
clone_size: -
d_call: TRBD1
j_call: TRBJ1-6
cdr3_nt: TGTGCCAGCAGCTTTAGGGACAGAAATAATTCACCCCTCCACTTT
cdr3_aa: CASSFRDRNNSPLHF

v_call: TRBV5-4
clone_size: once
d_call: TRBD1
j_call: TRBJ1-2
cdr3_nt: TGTGCCAGCAGCTGGGGACAGGGCTCCGGCTACACCTTC
cdr3_aa: CASSWGQGSGYTF

v_call: TRBV5-6
clone_size: -
d_call: -
j_call: TRBJ2-2
cdr3_nt: TGTGCCAGGATTGATAACAGGGTTTCGAACACCGGGGAGCTGTTTTTT
cdr3_aa: CARIDNRVSNTGELFF

v_call: TRBV5-1
clone_size: -
d_call: TRBD1
j_call: TRBJ1-1
cdr3_nt: TGCGCCAGCAGCCCCCGGGACAGGAACACTGAAGCTTTCTTT
cdr3_aa: CASSPRDRNTEAFF

v_call: TRBV5-1
clone_size: -
d_call: -
j_call: TRBJ1-1
cdr3_nt: TGCGCCAGCAGCTTGGAATCACAGTCCAACACTGAAGCTTTCTTT
cdr3_aa: CASSLESQSNTEAFF

v_call: TRBV6-6
clone_size: -
d_call: TRBD1
j_call: TRBJ1-1
cdr3_nt: TGTGCCAGCACGTACGGACAGGGAGGTGAAGCTTTCTTT
cdr3_aa: CASTYGQGGEAFF

v_call: TRBV5-4
clone_size: -
d_call: -
j_call: TRBJ2-3
cdr3_nt: TGTGCCAGCAGCTTACCCGGGACTAGCACAGATACGCAGTATTTT
cdr3_aa: CASSLPGTSTDTQYF

v_call: TRBV5-4
clone_size: -
d_call: TRBD2
j_call: TRBJ2-7
cdr3_nt: TGTGCCAGCAGCTTGGCCATGGTAGCGGGGGGGTTCGAGCAGTACTTC
cdr3_aa: CASSLAMVAGGFEQYF

v_call: TRBV6-1
clone_size: -
d_call: TRBD2
j_call: TRBJ2-3
cdr3_nt: TGTGCCAGCAGTGAATGGGGACTAGCGGGAGATCGGGGCACAGATACGCAGTATTTT
cdr3_aa: CASSEWGLAGDRGTDTQYF

v_call: TRBV4-1
clone_size: once
d_call: TRBD1
j_call: TRBJ1-2
cdr3_nt: TGCGCCAGCAGCCAAGGTCAACAACAGGGGTATGGCTACACCTTC
cdr3_aa: CASSQGQQQGYGYTF

v_call: TRBV6-5
clone_size: few
d_call: TRBD1
j_call: TRBJ1-1
cdr3_nt: TGTGCCAGCAGTTACCTCCAGGCGGGACAGTTGGGGGCTTTCTTT
cdr3_aa: CASSYLQAGQLGAFF

v_call: TRBV12-5
clone_size: -
d_call: TRBD1
j_call: TRBJ1-5
cdr3_nt: TGTGCTAGTGGTTGGGGACAGGCATCGGTAGGGGCCAATCAGCCCCAGCATTTT
cdr3_aa: CASGWGQASVGANQPQHF

v_call: TRBV15
clone_size: -
d_call: -
j_call: TRBJ2-3
cdr3_nt: TGTGCCACCAGCAGAGGCCAGGGAATATCAGATACGCAGTATTTT
cdr3_aa: CATSRGQGISDTQYF

v_call: TRBV5-1
clone_size: -
d_call: -
j_call: TRBJ1-1
cdr3_nt: TGCGCCAGCAGCTTCGGAAACCTCGGGGGGACTGAAGCTTTCTTT
cdr3_aa: CASSFGNLGGTEAFF

v_call: TRBV5-1
clone_size: once
d_call: TRBD1
j_call: TRBJ2-2
cdr3_nt: TGCGCCAGCAGCTTGGAGGGGCCGGACAGGGGGTCCGGGGAGCTGTTTTTT
cdr3_aa: CASSLEGPDRGSGELFF

v_call: TRBV10-3
clone_size: -
d_call: TRBD1
j_call: TRBJ1-2
cdr3_nt: TGTGAAGCTAGGGGGCCCTATGGCTACACCTTC
cdr3_aa: CEARGPYGYTF

v_call: TRBV19
clone_size: -
d_call: TRBD1
j_call: TRBJ2-7
cdr3_nt: TGTGCCAGTGGACAGGCCTACGAGCAGTACTTC
cdr3_aa: CASGQAYEQYF

v_call: TRBV5-5
clone_size: once
d_call: TRBD2
j_call: TRBJ2-1
cdr3_nt: TGTGCCAGCAGCAGGGAAACTAGCGGGAATAACAATGAGCAGTTCTTC
cdr3_aa: CASSRETSGNNNEQFF

v_call: TRBV7-9
clone_size: -
d_call: TRBD1
j_call: TRBJ1-5
cdr3_nt: TGTGCCAGCAGCTTAGGGTCAGGGGGCTTCCAGCCCCAGCATTTT
cdr3_aa: CASSLGSGGFQPQHF

v_call: TRBV5-4
clone_size: -
d_call: -
j_call: TRBJ1-5
cdr3_nt: TGTGCCAGCAGCTTGACGGGTAGCAATCAGCCCCAGCATTTT
cdr3_aa: CASSLTGSNQPQHF

v_call: TRBV27
clone_size: -
d_call: TRBD1
j_call: TRBJ1-2
cdr3_nt: TGTGCCAGCAGTTCACGGGGCAGGGGGACTGGAAACTATGGCTACACCTTC
cdr3_aa: CASSSRGRGTGNYGYTF

v_call: TRBV30
clone_size: -
d_call: TRBD1
j_call: TRBJ1-2
cdr3_nt: TGTGCCTGGAGGGGATACAGGGGGAATGGCTATGGCTACACCTTC
cdr3_aa: CAWRGYRGNGYGYTF

v_call: TRBV19
clone_size: -
d_call: -
j_call: TRBJ1-5
cdr3_nt: TGTGCCAGTAGTATGAGACAGTTCAATCAGCCCCAGCATTTT
cdr3_aa: CASSMRQFNQPQHF

v_call: TRBV30
clone_size: -
d_call: TRBD1
j_call: TRBJ2-7
cdr3_nt: TGTGCCTGGAGCTCAGGGGGCCCCTACGAGCAGTACTTC
cdr3_aa: CAWSSGGPYEQYF

v_call: TRBV4-3
clone_size: few
d_call: TRBD2
j_call: TRBJ2-3
cdr3_nt: TGCGCCAGCAGCCCCGCTAGCGGGGGAGTAGATACGCAGTATTTT
cdr3_aa: CASSPASGGVDTQYF

v_call: TRBV6-5
clone_size: once
d_call: TRBD2
j_call: TRBJ2-3
cdr3_nt: TGTGCCAGCAGTAAAGGGACTAGCGCAAATACGCAGTATTTT
cdr3_aa: CASSKGTSANTQYF

v_call: TRBV5-1
clone_size: few
d_call: TRBD1
j_call: TRBJ1-2
cdr3_nt: TGCGCCAGCAGCTTGGAACAGGGGGGGTATGGCTACACCTTC
cdr3_aa: CASSLEQGGYGYTF

v_call: TRBV4-2
clone_size: -
d_call: TRBD2
j_call: TRBJ2-2
cdr3_nt: TGTGCCAGCAGCCTGACTAGCGGATACACCGGGGAGCTGTTTTTT
cdr3_aa: CASSLTSGYTGELFF

v_call: TRBV5-1
clone_size: -
d_call: TRBD2
j_call: TRBJ2-5
cdr3_nt: TGCGCCAGCAGCTTGGGACTAGCGGGACTAGGGACCCAGTACTTC
cdr3_aa: CASSLGLAGLGTQYF

v_call: TRBV21-1
clone_size: -
d_call: -
j_call: TRBJ2-7
cdr3_nt: TGTGCCAGCAGCCCGAATCGGACAGTAAAAAGACAAGGCGAGCAGTACTTC
cdr3_aa: CASSPNRTVKRQGEQYF

v_call: TRBV6-1
clone_size: -
d_call: -
j_call: TRBJ2-7
cdr3_nt: TGTGCCAGCTGTAGGGAGGAGTACTACGAGCAGTACTTC
cdr3_aa: CASCREEYYEQYF

v_call: TRBV4-2
clone_size: -
d_call: TRBD1
j_call: TRBJ1-4
cdr3_nt: TGTGCCAGCAGCCGGCTCCTACAGGGGGGACAGGGCTTGGAAAAACTGTTTTTT
cdr3_aa: CASSRLLQGGQGLEKLFF

v_call: TRBV13
clone_size: -
d_call: TRBD1
j_call: TRBJ1-1
cdr3_nt: TGTGCCAGCAGCTCGTATCGGGACAGGGGGCTGAACACTGAAGCTTTCTTT
cdr3_aa: CASSSYRDRGLNTEAFF

v_call: TRBV7-9
clone_size: -
d_call: -
j_call: TRBJ2-7
cdr3_nt: TGTGCCAGCAGCGACCAGGGGATGCCCTACGAGCAGTACTTC
cdr3_aa: CASSDQGMPYEQYF

v_call: TRBV5-8
clone_size: -
d_call: -
j_call: TRBJ2-7
cdr3_nt: TGTGCCAGCAGCCGACCGACTCGAACCTACGAGCAGTACTTC
cdr3_aa: CASSRPTRTYEQYF

v_call: TRBV5-4
clone_size: -
d_call: TRBD2
j_call: TRBJ2-5
cdr3_nt: TGTGCCAGCAGCTTGGCCAGCGGGGGTTTGGAAGAGACCCAGTACTTC
cdr3_aa: CASSLASGGLEETQYF

v_call: TRBV4-1
clone_size: -
d_call: TRBD1
j_call: TRBJ2-5
cdr3_nt: TGCGCCAGCAGCCAAGATGAGGACAGGGAGAAGACCCAGTACTTC
cdr3_aa: CASSQDEDREKTQYF

v_call: TRBV2
clone_size: once
d_call: TRBD2
j_call: TRBJ2-4
cdr3_nt: TGTGCCAGCAGTGAAAGTGGGCGGGGGGGCGGAATCAAACAGTACTTC
cdr3_aa: CASSESGRGGGIKQYF

v_call: TRBV5-1
clone_size: -
d_call: -
j_call: TRBJ1-6
cdr3_nt: TGCGCCAGCAGCCCCGGACAGATCGGTAATTCACCCCTCCACTTT
cdr3_aa: CASSPGQIGNSPLHF

v_call: TRBV7-6
clone_size: -
d_call: TRBD1
j_call: TRBJ2-7
cdr3_nt: TGTGCCAGCAGCCTCGGACAGGGGACGGGCGAGCAGTACTTC
cdr3_aa: CASSLGQGTGEQYF

v_call: TRBV19
clone_size: -
d_call: -
j_call: TRBJ1-3
cdr3_nt: TGTGCCAGTAGAAACGACGGGGACTCTGGAAACACCATATATTTT
cdr3_aa: CASRNDGDSGNTIYF

v_call: TRBV9
clone_size: -
d_call: -
j_call: TRBJ2-5
cdr3_nt: TGTGCCAGCAGCGTAGGGGGCCGGGAGACCCAGTACTTC
cdr3_aa: CASSVGGRETQYF

v_call: TRBV27
clone_size: -
d_call: TRBD2
j_call: TRBJ2-1
cdr3_nt: TGTGCCAGCAGTCCCACCCCTAGCGGCCCTTCCTACAATGAGCAGTTCTTC
cdr3_aa: CASSPTPSGPSYNEQFF

v_call: TRBV7-7
clone_size: -
d_call: TRBD1
j_call: TRBJ2-5
cdr3_nt: TGTGCCAGCAGCCAGCGGACAGGCCAAGAGACCCAGTACTTC
cdr3_aa: CASSQRTGQETQYF

v_call: TRBV29-1
clone_size: -
d_call: -
j_call: TRBJ2-5
cdr3_nt: TGCAGCGTTGAAGATAGCGGCGTCCAAGAGACCCAGTACTTC
cdr3_aa: CSVEDSGVQETQYF

v_call: TRBV20-1
clone_size: once
d_call: -
j_call: TRBJ2-5
cdr3_nt: TGCAGTGCGGTAGCTTCACAGACCCAGTACTTC
cdr3_aa: CSAVASQTQYF

v_call: TRBV29-1
clone_size: -
d_call: -
j_call: TRBJ2-1
cdr3_nt: TGCAGCGTAGTCTCTACTAGCTCCACCAACAATGAGCAGTTCTTC
cdr3_aa: CSVVSTSSTNNEQFF

v_call: TRBV27
clone_size: -
d_call: TRBD2
j_call: TRBJ2-4
cdr3_nt: TGTGCCAGCAGTCGGCTAGCGGGAGTTGGTAACATTCAGTACTTC
cdr3_aa: CASSRLAGVGNIQYF

v_call: TRBV27
clone_size: -
d_call: TRBD1
j_call: TRBJ2-6
cdr3_nt: TGTGCCAGCACCCCAGGACAGGGGAAGGCTGGGGCCAACGTCCTGACTTTC
cdr3_aa: CASTPGQGKAGANVLTF

v_call: TRBV28
clone_size: -
d_call: -
j_call: TRBJ2-1
cdr3_nt: TGTGCCAGCAGTCCTCCCCATATGAGCGAGCAGTTCTTC
cdr3_aa: CASSPPHMSEQFF

v_call: TRBV6-1
clone_size: -
d_call: TRBD1
j_call: TRBJ2-7
cdr3_nt: TGTGCCAGCAGTAAAGGACAGGGCTGGGACGAGCAGTACTTC
cdr3_aa: CASSKGQGWDEQYF

v_call: TRBV19
clone_size: -
d_call: -
j_call: TRBJ2-1
cdr3_nt: TGTGCCAGTAGTGACTCCCCCGAGACTAGCTACAATGAGCAGTTCTTC
cdr3_aa: CASSDSPETSYNEQFF

v_call: TRBV9
clone_size: -
d_call: -
j_call: TRBJ2-3
cdr3_nt: TGTGCCAGCAGCGTAGGGACTTTCACAGATACGCAGTATTTT
cdr3_aa: CASSVGTFTDTQYF

v_call: TRBV10-3
clone_size: -
d_call: -
j_call: TRBJ1-6
cdr3_nt: TGTGCCATCAGTGATCCGACAGCTAATTCACCCCTCCACTTT
cdr3_aa: CAISDPTANSPLHF

v_call: TRBV6-5
clone_size: -
d_call: TRBD1
j_call: TRBJ2-7
cdr3_nt: TGTGCCAGCAGCTTTACTGGACAGGGGGACGACGAGCAGTACTTC
cdr3_aa: CASSFTGQGDDEQYF